The sequence of this TCR beta chain was determined in a study of cytomegalovirus exposure and HLA in healthy donors. CDR3 length equals 11 residues. Germline V gene lookup returns CDR1 MNHEY and CDR2 SVGAGI. V lost 7 bases and J 11 bases, leaving 14 bases between the germline ends. Study-level points and caveats: Reports showed the classifier diagnosing cytomegalovirus status with high specificity and sensitivity. Later genetic work tied a missense DCLRE1C variant to beta-chain V and J trimming. Later analysis revealed greater clonal expansion in HLA-associated TCR beta chains than in equally common others.

PCR was performed using 60 Vbeta and 13 Jbeta primers. Method: immunoSEQ multiplex PCR; TCRdb's copy keeps in-frame clones and lacks some. The sample carries 180,000 or so clones, around 75% recorded once. In this sample, this clone is medium-sized. No antigen is known for it. The rearrangement joins TRBV6-5 to TRBJ1-1, with TRBD1 as a possible D gene (5 bases). The sequence came from a female donor in good health and CMV-seronegative. Sample: PBMCs. In DNA form, the CDR3 reads TGTGCCAGCACTAGGGGTGAGGTCGCTTTCTTT. Translated, it gives CASTRGEVAFF.